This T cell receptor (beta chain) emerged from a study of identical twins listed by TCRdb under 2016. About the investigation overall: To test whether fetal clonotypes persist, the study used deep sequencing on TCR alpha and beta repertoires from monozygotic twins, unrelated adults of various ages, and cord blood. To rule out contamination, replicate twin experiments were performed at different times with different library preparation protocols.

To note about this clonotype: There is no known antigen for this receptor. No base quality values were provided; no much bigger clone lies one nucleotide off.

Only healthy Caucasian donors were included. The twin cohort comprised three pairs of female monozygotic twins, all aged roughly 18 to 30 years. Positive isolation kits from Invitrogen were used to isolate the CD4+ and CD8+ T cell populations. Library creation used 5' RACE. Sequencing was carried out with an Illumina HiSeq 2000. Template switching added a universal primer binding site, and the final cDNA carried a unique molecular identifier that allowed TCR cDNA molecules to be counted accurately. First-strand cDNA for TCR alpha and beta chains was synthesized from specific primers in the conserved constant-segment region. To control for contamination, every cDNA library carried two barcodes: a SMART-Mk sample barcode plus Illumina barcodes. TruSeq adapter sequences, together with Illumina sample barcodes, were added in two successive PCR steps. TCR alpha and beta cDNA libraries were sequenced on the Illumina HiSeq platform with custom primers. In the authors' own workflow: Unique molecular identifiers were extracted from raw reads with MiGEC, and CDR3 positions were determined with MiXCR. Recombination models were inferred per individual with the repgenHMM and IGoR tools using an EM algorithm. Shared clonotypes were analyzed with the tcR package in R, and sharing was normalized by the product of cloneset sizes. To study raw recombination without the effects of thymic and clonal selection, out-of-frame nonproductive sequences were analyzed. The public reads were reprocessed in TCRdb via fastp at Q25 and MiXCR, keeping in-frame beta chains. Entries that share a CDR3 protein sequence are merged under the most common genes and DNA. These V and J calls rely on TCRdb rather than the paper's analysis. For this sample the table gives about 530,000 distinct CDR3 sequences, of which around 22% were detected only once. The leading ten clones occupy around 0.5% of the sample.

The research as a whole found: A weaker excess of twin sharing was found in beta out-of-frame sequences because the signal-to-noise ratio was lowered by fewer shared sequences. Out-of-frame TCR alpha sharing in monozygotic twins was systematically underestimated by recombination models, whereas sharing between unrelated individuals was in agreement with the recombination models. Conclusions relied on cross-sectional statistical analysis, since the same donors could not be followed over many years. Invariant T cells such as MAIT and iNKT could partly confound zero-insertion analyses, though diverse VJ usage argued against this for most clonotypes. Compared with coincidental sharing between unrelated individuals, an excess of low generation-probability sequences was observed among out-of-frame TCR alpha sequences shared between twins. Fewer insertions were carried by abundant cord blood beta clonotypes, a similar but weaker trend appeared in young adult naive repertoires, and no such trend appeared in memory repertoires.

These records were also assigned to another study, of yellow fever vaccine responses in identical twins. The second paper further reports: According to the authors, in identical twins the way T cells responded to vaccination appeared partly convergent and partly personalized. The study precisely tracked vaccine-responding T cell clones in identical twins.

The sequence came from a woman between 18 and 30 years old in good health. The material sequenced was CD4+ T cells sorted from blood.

CDR3 reads: CASSLGGGGAPNEQYF. Here is the DNA: TGTGCCAGCAGTTTGGGAGGCGGCGGCGCTCCTAACGAGCAGTACTTC. In this chain, TRBV28 is recombined with TRBJ2-7, with TRBD2 perhaps the D gene, on 6 matching bases. Based on the germline V gene, the CDR1 and CDR2 sequences are MDHEN and SYDVKM. Including the terminal cysteine and phenylalanine, the CDR3 comprises 16 residues. The kept DNA is CDR3 alone, 48 bases in frame from the first base. Deletion took 3 bases off V and 5 bases off J, with a span of 20 bases between the germline ends. With all but the CDR3 taken from the reference TRBV28 and TRBJ2-7 genes, the full variable domain is: DVKVTQSSRYLVKRTGEKVFLECVQDMDHENMFWYRQDPGLGLRLIYFSYDVKMKEKGDIPEGYSVSREKKERFSLILESASTNQTSMYLCASSLGGGGAPNEQYFGPGTRLTVT.